These T cell receptor beta chains were read from a single sample in a study of T cell repertoires in cytomegalovirus infection. Antigens of these TCRs are unknown. MiXCR was run by TCRdb on the reads, yielding one entry per CDR3 protein. This table holds about a million distinct CDR3 sequences, roughly a third found once. Sequenced here: cultured CD8+ T cells from PBMCs, sampled from culture after CMV antigen stimulation. These receptor sequences come from a human donor in good health (CMV status not recorded). Some clones in this sample may be carry-over from other donors' samples. Each CDR3 is given with its conserved first and last residue. D genes are given only for firm matches. Size values are once, few and many counts, or a class for expanded clones, and some rows have none.

d_call	v_call	j_call	clone_size	cdr3_nt	cdr3_aa
TRBD1	TRBV7-9	TRBJ1-2	many	TGTGCCAGCAGCTTTTACAAGGGGGCGCAGGCTAACTATGGCTACACCTTC	CASSFYKGAQANYGYTF
TRBD2	TRBV4-2	TRBJ2-7	.	TGTGCCAGCAGCCAAGTTGGTTTCGAGCGGGACTACGAGCAGTACTTC	CASSQVGFERDYEQYF
.	TRBV4-1	TRBJ1-1	many	TGCGCCAGCAGCCAAAGCGAAGGGGCTGAAGCTTTCTTT	CASSQSEGAEAFF
TRBD1	TRBV19	TRBJ1-1	.	TGTGCCAGTAGCCTCTATTACGGACGAGACAGGGACTTTGAAGCTTTCTTT	CASSLYYGRDRDFEAFF
TRBD1	TRBV6-1	TRBJ2-1	.	TGTGCCAGCAGTCCGGGACAGACCCGCTACAATGAGCAGTTCTTC	CASSPGQTRYNEQFF
.	TRBV27	TRBJ1-3	few	TGTGCCAGCTCTGACCTGGGAAGCTTATTAGAGGGCCGAAACACCATATATTTT	CASSDLGSLLEGRNTIYF
.	TRBV15	TRBJ2-2	.	TGTACCACCCGACAGCCGAACACCGGGGAGCTGTTTTTT	CTTRQPNTGELFF
.	TRBV12-3/TRBV12-4	TRBJ2-1	many	TGTGCCAGCAGTTGGACTACCAATGAGCAGTTCTTC	CASSWTTNEQFF
.	TRBV4-1	TRBJ1-3	few	TGCGCCAGCAGCCTCTCCGCCTCTGGAAACACCATATATTTT	CASSLSASGNTIYF
.	TRBV6-2/TRBV6-3	TRBJ1-5	.	TGTGCCAGCAGTTACTCAGGGGCCGGTTTTCCCCAGCATTTT	CASSYSGAGFPQHF
.	TRBV12-3/TRBV12-4	TRBJ1-5	.	TGTGCCAGCAGTTTAGGGGCCAGAGGTCAGCCCCAGCATTTT	CASSLGARGQPQHF
.	TRBV19	TRBJ2-7	.	TGTGCCAGTAGGTCCGGAGGCTGGGAGGAGCAGTACTTC	CASRSGGWEEQYF
.	TRBV7-6	TRBJ2-1	.	TGTGCCAGCAGCGTAACACTACGGCAGTTCTACAATGAGCAGTTCTTC	CASSVTLRQFYNEQFF
.	TRBV5-1	TRBJ1-3	.	TGCGCCAGCAGAGATCACCGCTCCTCTGGAAACACCATATATTTT	CASRDHRSSGNTIYF
TRBD2	TRBV6-1	TRBJ2-2	many	TGTGCCAGCCCTGGGACTAGCGACATTATCTCCGGGGAGCTGTTTTTT	CASPGTSDIISGELFF
.	TRBV7-8	TRBJ1-1	many	TGTGCCAGCAGCTTAGGGGACCAGAACACTGAAGCTTTCTTT	CASSLGDQNTEAFF
TRBD1	TRBV2	TRBJ1-2	.	TGTGCCACCAGGACAGGGGGGAACTATGGCTACACCTTC	CATRTGGNYGYTF
TRBD1	TRBV28	TRBJ2-1	.	TGTGCCAGCAGACAACCCACCCACGGGACAGGGATGGGCTACAATGAGCAGTTCTTC	CASRQPTHGTGMGYNEQFF